The 23 T cell receptor beta chains reported below all come from one sample, sequenced in a study of CDR3 diversity in severe acne. TCRdb independently ran MiXCR on the PCR reads; one entry per CDR3 protein. Found here are roughly 100,000 distinct CDR3 sequences, 45% to 60% of them singletons; the top ten hold roughly 12%. Material: blood. The receptors come from a male donor with acne.

The chain joins TRBV25-1 to TRBJ2-7; D is undetermined. V was clipped by 6 bases and J by 3 bases, with 12 bases between them. From germline, CDR1 is MGHDK and CDR2 SYGVNS. This CDR3 contains 13 residues. The CDR3 DNA reads as TGTGCCAGCAGCTTAAGTCCAAGCTACGAGCAGTACTTC. Amino acid sequence: CASSLSPSYEQYF.

This clonotype occurred many times. A clone one base away is much larger, so this may be a read error. The chain carries TRBV7-8 and TRBJ1-2; maybe TRBD1 (6 bases). Germline CDR1 and CDR2: SGHVS and FQNEAQ. The CDR3 is made up of 12 amino acids. The ends were cut back, 1 base at V and 13 bases at J, with 13 bases in the middle. CDR3 DNA: TGTGCCAGCAGCTTAGGCTGGGGGCAGTCCACCTTC. It encodes CASSLGWGQSTF. Looking up the rest from reference TRBV7-8 and TRBJ1-2 gives the full variable domain: GAGVSQSPRYKVAKRGQDVALRCDPISGHVSLFWYQQALGQGPEFLTYFQNEAQLDKSGLPSDRFFAERPEGSVSTLKIQRTQQEDSAVYLCASSLGWGQSTFGSGTRLTVV.

This chain connects TRBV6-6 to TRBJ2-3, with TRBD1 matching 11 bases. With 7 bases clipped from V and 10 bases from J, the junction kept 13 bases outside the gene matches. The CDR3 runs to 15 residues. From germline, CDR1 is MNHNY and CDR2 SVGAGI (reference sequence). DNA for the CDR3: TGTGCCAGCAACGGACAGGGGGCGGGGGTGTATCCGCAGTATTTT. Translation: CASNGQGAGVYPQYF.

Comment on this clonotype: It is likely a read error, because the conserved phenylalanine at the end of the CDR3 is missing. J is TRBJ2-5 and V is TRBV6-1, with 9 bases matching TRBD2. Trimming took 2 bases from V and 7 from J; bases not matched to a gene: 14. This CDR3 spans 17 amino acids. Germline values: CDR1 MNHNS, CDR2 SASEGT. The CDR3 loop is CASSERREGPLPGTQYV. In DNA, the CDR3 is TGTGCCAGCAGTGAACGGCGGGAGGGCCCCCTCCCGGGGACCCAGTACGTC.

V gene TRBV7-3 combines with J gene TRBJ2-6, with D uncertain. Germline CDR1 reads SGHTA; CDR2 reads FQGTGA. The V end lost 4 bases, the J end lost 2 bases, and 6 bases lay between the germline ends. The CDR3 covers 14 residues. Written as DNA, the CDR3 is TGTGCCAGCAGCTCAAAGGCTGGGGCCAACGTCCTGACTTTC. This sequence encodes CASSSKAGANVLTF.

This clonotype is deemed medium-sized. This chain uses TRBV29-1 with TRBJ1-2, with 7 bases identical to TRBD1. CDR3 size: 15 residues. The V gene's germline CDR1 is SQVTM and CDR2 ANQGSEA. V lost 2 bases to trimming and J lost 6 bases; unmatched junction nucleotides: 12. In DNA, the CDR3 is TGCAGCGTTGAATCAGTGAGAGGAAGGGGGCATGGCTACACCTTC. Protein product: CSVESVRGRGHGYTF.

This chain links TRBV10-2 with TRBJ2-7; a possible D gene is TRBD2 (6 bases). CDR1 is WSHSY, CDR2 SAAADI, per germline. V gave up 6 bases and J gave up 3 bases, with 18 bases separating them. The CDR3 length is 15 residues. The CDR3 spells CASSPGDRGGYEQYF. CDR3 bases: TGCGCCAGCAGCCCCGGGGATAGGGGAGGCTACGAGCAGTACTTC.

This clonotype occurred a few times. The J gene is TRBJ2-5, the V gene TRBV11-2; 13 nucleotides agree with TRBD2. Germline-derived CDR1 and CDR2 are SGHAT and FQNNGV. V shed 6 bases, J shed 5 bases, and the junction held 9 bases outside the gene matches. This CDR3 is 16 amino acids long. CDR3 in DNA: TGTGCCAGCAGTGGGACTAGCGGGATCCGGGGGGAGACCCAGTACTTC. This translates into CASSGTSGIRGETQYF. Full variable domain (outside the CDR3, taken from reference TRBV11-2 and TRBJ2-5): EAGVAQSPRYKIIEKRQSVAFWCNPISGHATLYWYQQILGQGPKLLIQFQNNGVVDDSQLPKDRFSAERLKGVDSTLKIQPAKLEDSAVYLCASSGTSGIRGETQYFGPGTRLLVL.

This chain uses TRBV2 with TRBJ2-5; possible D gene TRBD2, 6 bases. The CDR3 length is 18 residues. Trimming left V 4 bases short and J 3 bases short, with 24 bases between. Germline CDR1 reads SNHLY; CDR2 reads FYNNEI. DNA of the CDR3: TGTGCCAGCAGTGGAGGTCCGTGGGTCAACGGGAGAAAAGAGACCCAGTACTTC. Translated: CASSGGPWVNGRKETQYF.

This chain links TRBV29-1 with TRBJ1-1; D is perhaps TRBD1 (6 bases). The length of the CDR3 is 13 residues. Germline values: CDR1 SQVTM, CDR2 ANQGSEA. Trimming cost V 3 bases and J 1 base, with 9 bases left between them. The CDR3, as DNA: TGCAGCGTTGAGGGACAATCGAACACTGAAGCTTTCTTT. Encoded protein: CSVEGQSNTEAFF.

This clonotype was detected a few times. Here the CDR3 DNA reads TGTGCCAGCAGCGGGGGGGTTGACACTGAAGCTTTCTTT. This sequence encodes CASSGGVDTEAFF. This chain links TRBV3-1 with TRBJ1-1; D perhaps matches TRBD1 (5 bases). Germline CDR1 reads LGHDT; CDR2 reads YNNKEL (reference sequence). V lost 5 bases and J lost 3, with 10 bases in between. The CDR3 is 13 residues long.

This clonotype was observed once. The rearrangement joins TRBV7-9 to TRBJ2-5; 10 nucleotides agree with TRBD1. Near its end, the DNA agrees better with TRBJ2-7, so the J call may be wrong. The CDR3 loop spans 14 amino acids. The germline CDR1 and CDR2 sequences are SEHNR and FQNEAQ (reference sequence). The CDR3 DNA reads TGTGCCAGCAGCTTGGGGACAGGGGTACGCGAGCAGTACTTC. Translated, it gives CASSLGTGVREQYF.

This chain connects TRBV15 to TRBJ1-6; 8 bases agree with TRBD1. CDR3 size: 17 residues. With 0 bases clipped from V and 7 bases from J, the junction kept 8 bases outside the gene matches. Germline V gives CDR1 LNHNV, CDR2 YYDKDF (reference sequence). This CDR3 reads CATSRERVTGENSPLHF. For the CDR3, the DNA is TGTGCCACCAGCAGAGAGAGGGTGACAGGGGAGAATTCACCCCTCCACTTT.

This chain links TRBV6-4 with TRBJ2-1, with D possibly TRBD1 on 5 matching bases. This CDR3 has 14 residues. Germline CDR1 reads MRHNA; CDR2 reads SNTAGT. V was clipped by 10 bases and J by 6 bases, with 19 bases between them. This chain's CDR3 is CANSPTQGVNEQFF. Here the CDR3 DNA reads TGTGCCAACTCACCTACCCAGGGTGTCAATGAGCAGTTCTTC.

V usage is TRBV29-1 and J usage is TRBJ1-2; 9 nucleotides align to TRBD1. CDR1 is SQVTM and CDR2 is ANQGSEA in the germline V gene. This CDR3 is 13 amino acids long. Trimming at V came to 6 bases and at J to 5 bases, leaving 7 bases not matched to a gene. The CDR3 loop is CSVRGQGGYGYTF. CDR3 coding DNA: TGCAGCGTGCGGGGACAGGGTGGATATGGCTACACCTTC.

This clonotype was recorded many times. The chain links TRBV29-1 to TRBJ2-7; 8 nucleotides line up with TRBD1. Germline V gives CDR1 SQVTM, CDR2 ANQGSEA. CDR3 size: 13 residues. V was pared by 4 bases and J by 6 bases, with 8 bases of the junction left unmatched. In DNA, the CDR3 is TGCAGCGTTGTGAACAGGGGGTTCGTCGAGCAGTACTTC. Translated: CSVVNRGFVEQYF.

In its sample, this clonotype was seen a few times. This chain uses TRBV25-1 with TRBJ1-4; 10 bases are a match to TRBD1. The CDR3 is 13 residues long. Germline V gene data show CDR1 as MGHDK and CDR2 as SYGVNS. V shed 6 bases and J 8 bases; nucleotides not matched to a gene: 3. The CDR3 reads CASRTDRGEKLFF. CDR3 nucleotide sequence: TGTGCCAGCAGAACGGACAGGGGGGAAAAACTGTTTTTT.

This clonotype was recorded a few times. The CDR3 loop reads CATSRDLRENQPQHF. For the CDR3, the DNA is TGTGCCACCAGCAGAGATCTGCGGGAAAATCAGCCCCAGCATTTT. This rearrangement joins TRBV15 to TRBJ1-5; D remains unclear. The germline V gene encodes CDR1 LNHNV and CDR2 YYDKDF (reference sequence). The length of the CDR3 is 15 residues. The germline V and J ends were trimmed by 0 bases and 4 bases, with 10 bases remaining between them.

The sample holds many counts of this clonotype. Written as DNA, the CDR3 is TGTGCCAGTAGTATCGGTGGGACCCCTTATTCACCCCTCCACTTT. The encoded protein is CASSIGGTPYSPLHF. V usage is TRBV19 and J usage is TRBJ1-6, with TRBD1 as a possible D gene (5 bases). The germline V gene encodes CDR1 LNHDA and CDR2 SQIVND (reference sequence). Trimming cost V 3 bases and J 8 bases, with 14 bases left between them. The CDR3 is made up of 15 amino acids.

At least ten counts were recorded for this clonotype. The chain uses TRBV19 and TRBJ2-1; no clear D gene. The CDR3 runs 16 residues. V was cut by 7 bases and J by 0 bases, with 16 bases left in between. CDR1 is LNHDA and CDR2 is SQIVND in the germline V gene (reference sequence). The DNA for the CDR3 is TGTGCCAGTACCCGACGCGCTAGAGGCTCCTACAATGAGCAGTTCTTC. Residues: CASTRRARGSYNEQFF.

This chain connects TRBV7-2 to TRBJ1-1; no clear D gene. The CDR3 extends over 14 amino acids. Deletions cut 8 bases from V and 1 base from J, with 14 bases between. Germline CDR1 is SGHTA and CDR2 is FQGNSA. The DNA for the CDR3 is TGTGCCAGCTGCACCCCGACTGGGAACACTGAAGCTTTCTTT. It codes for CASCTPTGNTEAFF.

This clonotype was detected many times. The chain is built from TRBV29-1 and TRBJ2-1; no definite D call. The CDR3 has 17 residues. With 0 bases removed from V and 3 bases from J, the gap between germline ends came to 18 bases. Germline CDR1 and CDR2: SQVTM and ANQGSEA. CDR3 DNA sequence: TGCAGCGTTGAAGATCTCACGGGTTGGGGAAACTACAATGAGCAGTTCTTC. Its translation: CSVEDLTGWGNYNEQFF.

This clonotype was seen repeatedly, ten times or more. This sequence joins TRBV6-1 and TRBJ2-7; 8 nucleotides align to TRBD1. This CDR3 region has 16 residues. The V gene's germline CDR1 is MNHNS and CDR2 SASEGT. V lost 4 bases to trimming and J lost 6 bases; unmatched junction nucleotides: 14. The CDR3 bases are TGTGCCAGCAGTGCTCTCAGGGGGCAGGGATTGAGCGAGCAGTACTTC. This encodes CASSALRGQGLSEQYF.